The rows below give T cell receptor beta chains drawn from one sample of a study of Ad26.COV2.S vaccination and SARS-CoV-2 variants. Assay used: immunoSEQ multiplex PCR; TCRdb lists only in-frame clones, some missing. The data contain about 87,000 clones, 82% of them singletons. Sequencing was performed on peripheral blood, taken after recovery from COVID-19. These receptors came from a human donor who had recovered from COVID-19. Both conserved end residues are part of each CDR3. A D gene is named only where the DNA matches it firmly. Part of the rows lack a size; the others show once, few, many or a class for expanded clones.

CASSQQGGGNEQFF,TGTGCCAGCAGCCAACAGGGTGGAGGGAATGAGCAGTTCTTC,-,-,TRBV6-4,TRBJ2-1
CASSLRPGELFF,TGTGCCAGCAGTCTCAGACCCGGGGAGCTGTTTTTT,-,-,TRBV28,TRBJ2-2
CASSPRGSVSYNEQFF,TGTGCCAGCAGCCCCCGGGGATCCGTCTCCTACAATGAGCAGTTCTTC,-,-,TRBV7-2,TRBJ2-1
CASKDGKNIQYF,TGTGCCAGCAAGGACGGGAAAAACATTCAGTACTTC,few,-,TRBV5-6,TRBJ2-4
CASSLVAGDTEAFF,TGTGCCAGCAGCTTAGTGGCCGGGGACACTGAAGCTTTCTTT,-,-,TRBV7-2,TRBJ1-1
CASSPPQEYNEQFF,TGTGCCAGTAGTCCACCCCAGGAATACAATGAGCAGTTCTTC,once,-,TRBV19,TRBJ2-1
CARSLRGGSTDTQYF,TGTGCCAGAAGCCTACGTGGGGGGAGCACAGATACGCAGTATTTT,-,-,TRBV5-3,TRBJ2-3
CASSPPGNTGELFF,TGTGCCAGCAGCCCGCCGGGGAACACCGGGGAGCTGTTTTTT,-,-,TRBV14,TRBJ2-2
CASSPKGSYEQYF,TGTGCCAGCAGCCCGAAGGGCTCCTACGAGCAGTACTTC,once,-,TRBV27,TRBJ2-7
CASSRTGEKATYEQYF,TGTGCCAGCAGTAGGACAGGGGAGAAAGCGACCTACGAGCAGTACTTC,-,TRBD1,TRBV27,TRBJ2-7
CASSDRGSTMDTQYF,TGTGCCAGCAGTGACAGGGGCTCAACAATGGATACGCAGTATTTT,-,TRBD1,TRBV28,TRBJ2-3
CASSPGRTSDTQYF,TGTGCCAGCAGTCCCGGGAGAACTTCAGATACGCAGTATTTT,-,-,TRBV28,TRBJ2-3
CASSQGTGLNEKLFF,TGCGCCAGCAGCCAAGGGACAGGGCTTAATGAAAAACTGTTTTTT,-,TRBD1,TRBV4-1,TRBJ1-4
CASSYPGTTNEKLFF,TGTGCCAGCAGTTACCCGGGAACAACTAATGAAAAACTGTTTTTT,-,-,TRBV6-2/TRBV6-3,TRBJ1-4
CASSYLGAEQYF,TGTGCCAGCAGTTACCTGGGAGCAGAGCAGTACTTC,-,-,TRBV6-6,TRBJ2-7
CASSTTGGGYGYTF,TGTGCCAGCAGCACTACAGGGGGCGGCTATGGCTACACCTTC,-,TRBD1,TRBV6-5,TRBJ1-2
CASSLVEGRKYF,TGTGCCAGCAGTTTAGTCGAGGGGAGGAAGTACTTC,-,-,TRBV12-3/TRBV12-4,TRBJ2-7
CAMTRLQGGEQFF,TGTGCCATGACCCGGTTACAGGGGGGAGAGCAGTTCTTC,-,TRBD1,TRBV10-3,TRBJ2-1
CASSSSSGYEQYF,TGTGCCAGCAGCTCTTCTAGCGGTTACGAGCAGTACTTC,few,TRBD2,TRBV7-6,TRBJ2-7
CASSIFPASNYGYTF,TGTGCCAGTAGTATCTTCCCCGCCTCTAACTATGGCTACACCTTC,-,-,TRBV19,TRBJ1-2
CASSVDPGSGNTIYF,TGTGCCAGCAGCGTAGATCCAGGGTCTGGAAACACCATATATTTT,-,-,TRBV9,TRBJ1-3
CASRTPTLNEQFF,TGTGCCAGCAGGACCCCGACCCTCAATGAGCAGTTCTTC,-,-,TRBV12-3/TRBV12-4,TRBJ2-1
CASSRTGTSGAYEQYF,TGTGCCAGCAGCCGGACCGGGACTAGCGGGGCCTACGAGCAGTACTTC,-,TRBD2,TRBV4-2,TRBJ2-7
CSASGNGGGQGIGYTF,TGCAGTGCTAGTGGGAACGGGGGGGGACAGGGTATTGGCTACACCTTC,few,TRBD1,TRBV20-1,TRBJ1-2
CASSPPTLLYEQYF,TGTGCCAGCAGTCCGCCAACCCTTTTGTACGAGCAGTACTTC,-,-,TRBV28,TRBJ2-7
CASSADGDYGYTF,TGTGCCAGCAGCGCGGACGGGGACTATGGCTACACCTTC,-,-,TRBV7-2,TRBJ1-2
CASSETSGAYYNEQFF,TGTGCCAGCAGCGAGACTAGCGGGGCCTACTACAATGAGCAGTTCTTC,-,TRBD2,TRBV11-3,TRBJ2-1
CASSPKSRGDEAFF,TGTGCCAGCAGCCCAAAAAGCAGGGGTGATGAAGCTTTCTTT,few,-,TRBV7-2,TRBJ1-1